A single sample is the source of the 25 T cell receptor beta chains below, sequenced in a study of OX40 agonist ivuxolimab in advanced cancers. The data were produced by immunoSEQ multiplex PCR, yet TCRdb's version contains in-frame clones alone and is incomplete. The sample includes 50,000 to 75,000 clones, about nine tenths of them seen just once. Specimen: CD4+ or CD8+ T cells sorted from blood, collected in a trial of the OX40 agonist ivuxolimab. Receptors were obtained from an adult with an advanced solid tumor such as melanoma, head and neck, liver or kidney cancer.

The chain carries TRBV9 and TRBJ2-2; D is unresolved. V was trimmed by 4 bases and J by 1 base, leaving 8 bases between them. Germline lookup yields CDR1 SGDLS and CDR2 YYNGEE. This CDR3 is 14 amino acids long. DNA of the CDR3: TGTGCCAGCAGCCAGACTCGGAACACCGGGGAGCTGTTTTTT. Translated, it gives CASSQTRNTGELFF.

This clone was counted between two and nine times. This chain joins TRBV19 and TRBJ2-2; D possibly corresponds to TRBD1 (5 bases). The germline CDR1 and CDR2 sequences are LNHDA and SQIVND (reference sequence). Trimming left V 6 bases short and J 3 bases short, with 11 bases between. The CDR3 consists of 14 residues. The CDR3 bases are TGTGCCAGTAGGCGAGGACAATACACCGGGGAGCTGTTTTTT. Translated, it gives CASRRGQYTGELFF.

This chain links TRBV5-6 with TRBJ2-5, with 10 bases identical to TRBD1. Germline V gene data show CDR1 as SGHDT and CDR2 as YYEEEE. V was clipped by 3 bases and J by 5 bases; unmatched bases: 7. This CDR3 has 15 residues. The CDR3 loop reads CASSYGQGVLETQYF. In DNA form, the CDR3 reads TGTGCCAGCAGCTACGGACAGGGGGTTTTGGAGACCCAGTACTTC.

This chain joins TRBV10-1 and TRBJ2-1; D is unclear. There are 15 residues in the CDR3. V was shortened by 6 bases and J by 0 bases, with 12 bases between the two germline ends. CDR1 is WNHNN, CDR2 SYGVQD, per germline (reference sequence). The CDR3 DNA sequence: TGCGCCAGCAGCCCGGAGCCCCACTCCTACAATGAGCAGTTCTTC. Its translation is CASSPEPHSYNEQFF.

This clone was seen once. The V gene is TRBV9, the J gene TRBJ1-3; 7 bases agree with TRBD1. CDR1 SGDLS and CDR2 YYNGEE come from the germline V gene. J was trimmed by 2 bases and V by 1 base; bases with no gene match: 6. The CDR3 length is 16 residues. The DNA of the CDR3 is TGTGCCAGCAGCGTAACAGGGGAGGATGCTGGAAACACCATATATTTT. Translated: CASSVTGEDAGNTIYF.

The sample holds one count of this clone. The rearrangement links TRBV11-3 to TRBJ2-7; 7 bases line up with TRBD2. The CDR3 is made up of 15 amino acids. V lost 1 base, J lost 7 bases, and 10 bases stayed unmatched. In germline, CDR1 is SGHNT, CDR2 YENEEA. DNA for the CDR3: TGTGCCAGCAGCTTAGGTCCCGGGGCAGCGGGGGAGCAGTACTTC. It encodes CASSLGPGAAGEQYF.

This clone was observed a handful of times. This chain uses TRBV2 with TRBJ2-7; 9 bases fit TRBD2. Per germline, CDR1 SNHLY and CDR2 FYNNEI. This CDR3 has 15 residues. V was pared by 5 bases and J by 0 bases, with 5 bases of the junction left unmatched. CDR3: CASSPLAGNSYEQYF. CDR3 DNA sequence: TGTGCCAGCAGTCCCCTAGCGGGGAACTCCTACGAGCAGTACTTC.

This chain's CDR3 is CASSFKGAGNIQYF. CDR3 coding DNA: TGTGCCAGCAGCTTTAAGGGGGCGGGAAACATTCAGTACTTC. The chain couples TRBV7-3 to TRBJ2-4; TRBD1 aligns across 7 bases. V gave up 3 bases and J gave up 6 bases; unmatched junction bases: 5. From germline, CDR1 is SGHTA and CDR2 FQGTGA. CDR3 size: 14 residues.

As DNA, the CDR3 is TGCGCCAGCAATTCGGGAGGAACCTACAATGAGCAGTTCTTC. Its protein is CASNSGGTYNEQFF. The rearrangement joins TRBV5-1 to TRBJ2-1; 7 bases agree with TRBD2. The junction had 5 bases not matched to a gene; V was cut back by 6 bases and J by 2 bases. Germline-derived CDR1 and CDR2 are SGHRS and YFSETQ. The CDR3 runs 14 residues.

The chain combines TRBV6-1 with TRBJ1-1; 9 nucleotides agree with TRBD1. CDR1 MNHNS and CDR2 SASEGT come from the germline V gene. The V and J ends lost 4 bases and 3 bases, in that order; junction bases with no gene match: 3. The CDR3 runs 14 residues. The CDR3 coding sequence is TGTGCCAGCAGTGGAGACAGGGGGTACACTGAAGCTTTCTTT. Encoded protein: CASSGDRGYTEAFF.

This rearrangement joins TRBV19 to TRBJ2-4, with 7 nucleotides matching TRBD1. Trimming removed 2 bases from V and 4 bases from J; junction bases left unmatched: 2. The CDR3 runs to 14 residues. In germline, CDR1 is LNHDA, CDR2 SQIVND (reference sequence). The CDR3 reads CASSIWDRKNIQYF. The CDR3 DNA reads as TGTGCCAGTAGTATATGGGACAGAAAAAACATTCAGTACTTC. The variable domain in full, completed from reference TRBV19 and TRBJ2-4, reads DGGITQSPKYLFRKEGQNVTLSCEQNLNHDAMYWYRQDPGQGLRLIYYSQIVNDFQKGDIAEGYSVSREKKESFPLTVTSAQKNPTAFYLCASSIWDRKNIQYFGAGTRLSVL.

This clone was detected once. CDR3 DNA sequence: TGTGCCAGCAGTGAATTGTCAGGGGTCCGCGAGCAGTACTTC. This encodes CASSELSGVREQYF. The chain carries TRBV6-1 and TRBJ2-7; perhaps TRBD1 as D (6 bases). This CDR3 has 14 residues. Germline CDR1 reads MNHNS; CDR2 reads SASEGT. V lost 2 bases and J 6 bases, leaving 14 bases between the germline ends.

The chain has TRBV11-2 and TRBJ2-7, with TRBD2 matching 7 bases. V trimming: 1 base; J trimming: 3 bases; junction bases outside the gene matches: 6. Germline assignment: CDR1 SGHAT and CDR2 FQNNGV. The CDR3 runs to 15 residues. The CDR3 DNA is TGTGCCAGCAGCTTAGGTGGCGGGAGAGGCTACGAGCAGTACTTC. This encodes CASSLGGGRGYEQYF. The variable domain in full, with the rest retrieved from reference TRBV11-2 and TRBJ2-7, is EAGVAQSPRYKIIEKRQSVAFWCNPISGHATLYWYQQILGQGPKLLIQFQNNGVVDDSQLPKDRFSAERLKGVDSTLKIQPAKLEDSAVYLCASSLGGGRGYEQYFGPGTRLTVT.

This clone showed up just once. The rearrangement uses TRBV28 and TRBJ2-2; 14 bases fit TRBD2. V shed 10 bases, J shed 1 base, and the junction held 17 bases outside the gene matches. Germline V gene lookup returns CDR1 MDHEN and CDR2 SYDVKM. This CDR3 has 20 residues. In nucleotides, the CDR3 is TGTGCCACCCAGACCGGACTAGCGGGAGGTGCCTTGGGGAACACCGGGGAGCTGTTTTTT. This codes for CATQTGLAGGALGNTGELFF.

The chain combines TRBV9 with TRBJ2-3; 11 bases map to TRBD2. Germline values: CDR1 SGDLS, CDR2 YYNGEE. The V and J ends lost 4 bases and 4 bases, in that order; junction bases with no gene match: 8. There are 16 residues in the CDR3. In nucleotides, the CDR3 is TGTGCCAGCAGCTCGACTAGCGGGAACGTCGCAGATACGCAGTATTTT. This translates into CASSSTSGNVADTQYF.

The chain has TRBV11-3 and TRBJ2-1, with D perhaps matching TRBD2 (5 bases). Germline V gene sequence: CDR1 SGHNT, CDR2 YENEEA. V dropped 5 bases and J dropped 15 bases, with 14 bases sitting between them. The CDR3 is made up of 11 amino acids. CDR3 region: CASSNGLLRFF. In nucleotides, the CDR3 is TGTGCCAGCAGCAACGGACTTCTCCGGTTCTTC.

The genes are TRBV10-3 and TRBJ2-7; the D is unclear. V was pared by 0 bases and J by 7 bases, with 13 bases between. Germline V gene lookup returns CDR1 ENHRY and CDR2 SYGVKD. There are 14 residues in the CDR3. The CDR3 nucleotides are TGTGCCATCAGTGAGTCCGGCACCATGTCAGAGCAGTACTTC. Protein product: CAISESGTMSEQYF.

The rearrangement links TRBV5-5 to TRBJ1-5; D remains ambiguous. Trimming left V 0 bases short and J 0 bases short, with 7 bases between. In germline, CDR1 is SGHKS, CDR2 YYEKEE (reference sequence). This CDR3 has 15 amino acids. The CDR3 sequence is CASSLGGYSNQPQHF. CDR3 coding DNA: TGTGCCAGCAGCTTGGGTGGGTATAGCAATCAGCCCCAGCATTTT.

V usage is TRBV11-2 and J usage is TRBJ2-7; TRBD1 matches at 8 bases. Germline-derived CDR1 and CDR2 are SGHAT and FQNNGV. CDR3 length: 12 amino acids. The ends lost 5 bases at V and 6 bases at J; junction bases unmatched: 3. In DNA, the CDR3 is TGTGCCAGCAGCAGGACAGGGACCGAGCAGTACTTC. This gives the protein CASSRTGTEQYF.

The chain carries TRBV20-1 and TRBJ2-7, with D unclear. Trimming shortened V by 5 bases and J by 6 bases, and 11 bases separated the two germline ends. This CDR3 has 11 residues. From germline, CDR1 is DFQATT and CDR2 SNEGSKA (reference sequence). In nucleotides, the CDR3 is TGCAGTGCTGGATACTCTCTCGAGCAGTACTTC. Its translation is CSAGYSLEQYF.

This clone showed up just a few times. The rearrangement joins TRBV29-1 to TRBJ2-5, with TRBD2 matching over 15 bases. The junction had 7 bases not matched to a gene; V was cut back by 2 bases and J by 0 bases. CDR1 and CDR2 from the germline V gene are SQVTM and ANQGSEA. The CDR3 totals 18 residues. In DNA form, the CDR3 reads TGCAGCGTTGAATCCCGGACTAGCGGGAGGGGGTACCAAGAGACCCAGTACTTC. It translates to CSVESRTSGRGYQETQYF.

The rearrangement joins TRBV2 to TRBJ1-1; perhaps TRBD1 as D (6 bases). This CDR3 comprises 14 residues. V shed 6 bases and J shed 0 bases, with 11 bases lying between them. CDR1 and CDR2 from the germline V gene are SNHLY and FYNNEI. CDR3 coding DNA: TGTGCCAGCAGGGACAGAAGTATGAACACTGAAGCTTTCTTT. Translation: CASRDRSMNTEAFF.

The J gene is TRBJ2-5, the V gene TRBV5-1; no firm D call. The germline V gene encodes CDR1 SGHRS and CDR2 YFSETQ. The CDR3 is 14 amino acids. Trimming removed 0 bases from V and 1 base from J, with 7 bases in between. In DNA form, the CDR3 reads TGCGCCAGCAGCTTGGCGGCCCCCCAAGAGACCCAGTACTTC. Translating gives CASSLAAPQETQYF.

V is TRBV28 and J is TRBJ2-1, with 10 bases matching TRBD2. The V segment lost 2 bases and the J segment 5 bases; nucleotides outside the gene matches: 6. The germline gives CDR1 MDHEN, CDR2 SYDVKM. This CDR3 region has 16 residues. The CDR3 bases are TGTGCCAGCAGTTTACTCACTAGCGGGATAAACAATGAGCAGTTCTTC. Translation gives CASSLLTSGINNEQFF.

This chain joins TRBV6-5 and TRBJ2-3; 7 bases align to TRBD1. The CDR3 has 15 residues. Trimming cost V 7 bases and J 1 base; bases outside gene matches: 8. CDR1 is MNHEY, CDR2 SVGAGI, per germline. The CDR3 nucleotides are TGTGCCAGCACCAAACAGGGGCTGGGCACAGATACGCAGTATTTT. Translating it yields CASTKQGLGTDTQYF.